The table lists the clone carrying this T cell receptor beta chain with a few counts. This record belongs to a study of T cells in Graves' hyperthyroidism and ophthalmopathy. RNA transcripts gave rise to amplified TCR beta CDR3 regions. First-round RT-PCR with HTBI primers amplified the TCR CDR3 region. A single record per CDR3 protein comes from TCRdb applying MiXCR to the multiplex PCR reads. The sample includes over 400,000 distinct CDR3 sequences, about 22% of them seen just once. The germline V gene encodes CDR1 LGHDT and CDR2 YNNKEL (reference sequence). CDR3 length equals 14 residues. V was pared by 0 bases and J by 6 bases, with 9 bases between.

The rearrangement uses TRBV3-1 and TRBJ2-4; perhaps TRBD1 as D (6 bases). Sequencing was carried out using blood. The receptor was isolated from a woman aged 70 to 79 with Graves' ophthalmopathy. The CDR3 sequence is CASSQEQGRNIQYF. DNA of the CDR3: TGTGCCAGCAGCCAAGAGCAGGGGAGAAACATTCAGTACTTC.